Listed below are T cell receptor beta chains from one sample, sequenced in a study of shared clonotypes between healthy human individuals. Repertoires were generated with immunoSEQ multiplex PCR, while TCRdb's copy carries only in-frame clones and drops some. The sample lists roughly 2.5 million clones; 85% to 95% were seen once. The sequencing input was naive CD4+ T cells sorted from blood. The receptors stem from a young man in good health. Both conserved end residues are part of each CDR3. The order of the fields is D gene, J gene, V gene, clone size, CDR3 protein, CDR3 DNA. The D gene is left open where the match is weak. Not every row has a clone size; where given, it reads once, few, many or a size class.

d_call: TRBD1
j_call: TRBJ1-5
v_call: TRBV7-9
clone_size: .
cdr3_aa: CASSAIQGPGNQPQHF
cdr3_nt: TGTGCCAGCAGCGCCATACAGGGGCCTGGCAATCAGCCCCAGCATTTT

d_call: .
j_call: TRBJ1-3
v_call: TRBV5-6
clone_size: once
cdr3_aa: CASSSQRSSGNTIYF
cdr3_nt: TGTGCCAGCAGCTCCCAGAGGAGCTCTGGAAACACCATATATTTT

d_call: .
j_call: TRBJ2-2
v_call: TRBV5-1
clone_size: .
cdr3_aa: CASSFLSGANTGELFF
cdr3_nt: TGCGCCAGCAGCTTTCTTAGCGGCGCGAACACCGGGGAGCTGTTTTTT

d_call: .
j_call: TRBJ1-1
v_call: TRBV2
clone_size: .
cdr3_aa: CASSPQGLNTEAFF
cdr3_nt: TGTGCCAGCAGTCCCCAGGGACTGAACACTGAAGCTTTCTTT

d_call: .
j_call: TRBJ1-3
v_call: TRBV2
clone_size: .
cdr3_aa: CASRPGHSGNTIYF
cdr3_nt: TGTGCCAGCAGGCCGGGACACTCTGGAAACACCATATATTTT

d_call: .
j_call: TRBJ1-5
v_call: TRBV6-1
clone_size: .
cdr3_aa: CASSGLAGGDMNQPQHF
cdr3_nt: TGTGCCAGCAGTGGGTTGGCCGGAGGTGATATGAATCAGCCCCAGCATTTT

d_call: .
j_call: TRBJ2-6
v_call: TRBV7-9
clone_size: .
cdr3_aa: CASSLRADPPSGANVLTF
cdr3_nt: TGTGCCAGCAGCTTAAGGGCCGACCCACCCTCTGGGGCCAACGTCCTGACTTTC

d_call: .
j_call: TRBJ2-2
v_call: TRBV5-1
clone_size: .
cdr3_aa: CASSRLGLTGELFF
cdr3_nt: TGCGCCAGCAGCCGCCTGGGGTTGACCGGGGAGCTGTTTTTT

d_call: TRBD1
j_call: TRBJ1-1
v_call: TRBV6-7
clone_size: .
cdr3_aa: CASSFDRGGEGTEAFF
cdr3_nt: TGTGCCAGCAGTTTCGACAGGGGAGGGGAGGGCACTGAAGCTTTCTTT

d_call: TRBD2
j_call: TRBJ2-5
v_call: TRBV19
clone_size: .
cdr3_aa: CASSSHSGAVETQYF
cdr3_nt: TGTGCCAGTAGTTCCCATAGCGGGGCCGTAGAGACCCAGTACTTC

d_call: .
j_call: TRBJ1-1
v_call: TRBV14
clone_size: once
cdr3_aa: CASSLGLRTEAFF
cdr3_nt: TGTGCCAGCAGCCTCGGACTGCGCACTGAAGCTTTCTTT

d_call: .
j_call: TRBJ2-3
v_call: TRBV10-3
clone_size: .
cdr3_aa: CAICPATSTDTQYF
cdr3_nt: TGTGCCATCTGTCCAGCCACTAGCACAGATACGCAGTATTTT

d_call: .
j_call: TRBJ2-2
v_call: TRBV4-3
clone_size: .
cdr3_aa: CASSQDQGRGYPGELFF
cdr3_nt: TGCGCCAGCAGCCAAGATCAAGGTCGAGGTTACCCCGGGGAGCTGTTTTTT

d_call: TRBD1
j_call: TRBJ2-5
v_call: TRBV5-4
clone_size: .
cdr3_aa: CASSRGTAYQETQYF
cdr3_nt: TGTGCCAGCAGCCGAGGGACAGCGTACCAAGAGACCCAGTACTTC